A selection of T cell receptor beta chains follows, all from one sample in a study of cytomegalovirus exposure and HLA in healthy donors. Profiled with immunoSEQ multiplex PCR; TCRdb holds only in-frame clones, not every one. In the table there are about 120,000 clones, roughly 82% of which are singletons. Sequencing was done on a sample of PBMCs. The receptors derive from a young man in good health and CMV-seropositive. Both conserved end residues are part of each CDR3. The D gene is left open where the match is weak. Expanded clones are given a class, and other clones once, few, many or no size at all.

v_call	j_call	d_call	clone_size	cdr3_nt	cdr3_aa
TRBV9	TRBJ1-1	TRBD1	.	TGTGCCAGTAGACAGGGGAACACTGAAGCTTTCTTT	CASRQGNTEAFF
TRBV5-1	TRBJ2-3	TRBD2	.	TGCGCCAGCAGCTTTAGCGGGGTCCTCACAGATACGCAGTATTTT	CASSFSGVLTDTQYF
TRBV4-1	TRBJ1-2	.	.	TGCGCCAGCGAAGGGGGAACCTATGGCTACACCTTC	CASEGGTYGYTF
TRBV18	TRBJ1-1	.	few	TGTGCCAGCTCACCTCTACGGGACACTGAAGCTTTCTTT	CASSPLRDTEAFF
TRBV19	TRBJ2-6	.	.	TGTGCCTCGCGGAGCTCTGGGGCCAACGTCCTGACTTTC	CASRSSGANVLTF
TRBV18	TRBJ1-4	TRBD1	.	TGTGCCAGCTCACCTGGGACAGGGACTGAAAAACTGTTTTTT	CASSPGTGTEKLFF
TRBV5-1	TRBJ2-1	.	.	TGCGCCAGCAGCTTGGAGAGTTCCTACAATGAGCAGTTCTTC	CASSLESSYNEQFF
TRBV30	TRBJ1-3	.	.	TGTGCCTGCCCTAGGGGGGGCTCTGGAAACACCATATATTTT	CACPRGGSGNTIYF
TRBV6-5	TRBJ2-7	TRBD2	.	TGTGCCAGCAGCCAAACTAGCGGGAGACGGTACGAGCAGTACTTC	CASSQTSGRRYEQYF
TRBV2	TRBJ2-2	.	.	TGTGCCAGCAGTGAATTTGGTGCAGGGGACACCGGGGAGCTGTTTTTT	CASSEFGAGDTGELFF
TRBV7-8	TRBJ2-2	TRBD2	once	TGTGCCAGCAGGCGACTAGCGGGAGATGTCGGGGAGCTGTTTTTT	CASRRLAGDVGELFF
TRBV6-4	TRBJ1-1	.	once	TGTGCCAGCAGTGAGGGCAGGGCAACTGAAGCTTTCTTT	CASSEGRATEAFF
TRBV4-1	TRBJ2-4	TRBD1	.	TGCGCCAGCAGCCAAGTGTGGACAGGGGACAAAAACATTCAGTACTTC	CASSQVWTGDKNIQYF
TRBV5-1	TRBJ1-5	.	.	TGCGCCAGCAGCTTGGGCAGGGTGGGTCAGCCCCAGCATTTT	CASSLGRVGQPQHF
TRBV30	TRBJ1-2	.	.	TGTGCCTGGAGTGTAAGCAGTACAGCCTATGGCTACACCTTC	CAWSVSSTAYGYTF
TRBV4-1	TRBJ2-7	TRBD1	.	TGCGCCAGCAGCGGACAGGTCCCAAGCTACGAGCAGTACTTC	CASSGQVPSYEQYF
TRBV7-9	TRBJ2-7	TRBD2	.	TGTGCCAGCAGCTTGACGGGACTAGCGCCGTCCTACGAGCAGTACTTC	CASSLTGLAPSYEQYF
TRBV2	TRBJ1-2	TRBD1	.	TGTGCCAGCATACGGACAGGTAGAGCTGGCTACACCTTC	CASIRTGRAGYTF
TRBV6-1	TRBJ2-2	TRBD2	.	TGTGCCAGCAGTCAAGCCAGCCTAGCGGGGGGTAACACCGGGGAGCTGTTTTTT	CASSQASLAGGNTGELFF
TRBV5-8	TRBJ1-2	.	once	TGTGCCAGCAGCCAAAGGACAGTTAACTATGGCTACACCTTC	CASSQRTVNYGYTF
TRBV30	TRBJ1-1	.	.	TGTGCCTGCGAACCGGGGGAGTTCGATTGGGCTTTCTTT	CACEPGEFDWAFF
TRBV18	TRBJ1-2	.	.	TGTGCCAGCTCACCACCCCCAGGAAACTATGGCTACACCTTC	CASSPPPGNYGYTF
TRBV6-1	TRBJ2-3	.	.	TGTGCCAGCTCGGCGGGCCTTGGCACAGATACGCAGTATTTT	CASSAGLGTDTQYF
TRBV6-5	TRBJ1-2	.	.	TGTGCCAGCAGTTTCCTCCGACAGATCTATGGCTACACCTTC	CASSFLRQIYGYTF
TRBV7-6	TRBJ1-1	TRBD1	few	TGTGCCAGCAGACGGACAGGGGGATACATGAACACTGAAGCTTTCTTT	CASRRTGGYMNTEAFF
TRBV6-6	TRBJ2-7	.	.	TGTGCCAGCAGTTTCTCCTACGAGCAGTACTTC	CASSFSYEQYF
TRBV5-6	TRBJ2-4	.	.	TGTGCCAGCAGCTTGGAAACTAGGGTTGACATTCAGTACTTC	CASSLETRVDIQYF